The entry below describes one TCR beta chain. Antigen specificity is unknown. This sample was included in a study of graft-versus-host responses after intestinal transplantation. Looking at the study overall: Every recipient had anti-thymocyte globulin induction and two to four years of tacrolimus plus steroids. Regarding the study as a whole: Some GvH clones were seen earlier in gut or blood, suggesting intestinal origin.

Some clones are missing from TCRdb's copy, which holds only in-frame ones; the method was immunoSEQ multiplex PCR. The table lists about 85,000 clones, less than 95% of them singletons. With 0 bases clipped from V and 4 bases from J, the junction kept 4 bases outside the gene matches. Germline CDR1 is SGDLS and CDR2 is YYNGEE. The length of the CDR3 is 15 residues. This receptor was identified in a human donor who was the organ donor for an intestinal transplant. Material: unstimulated CD8+ T cells sorted from spleen or lymph node cells, obtained before transplant. The chain employs TRBV9 and TRBJ2-7, with 10 positions matching TRBD2. The CDR3 DNA follows: TGTGCCAGCAGCGTAGCTAGCGGGGGCCCATACGAGCAGTACTTC. This codes for CASSVASGGPYEQYF.